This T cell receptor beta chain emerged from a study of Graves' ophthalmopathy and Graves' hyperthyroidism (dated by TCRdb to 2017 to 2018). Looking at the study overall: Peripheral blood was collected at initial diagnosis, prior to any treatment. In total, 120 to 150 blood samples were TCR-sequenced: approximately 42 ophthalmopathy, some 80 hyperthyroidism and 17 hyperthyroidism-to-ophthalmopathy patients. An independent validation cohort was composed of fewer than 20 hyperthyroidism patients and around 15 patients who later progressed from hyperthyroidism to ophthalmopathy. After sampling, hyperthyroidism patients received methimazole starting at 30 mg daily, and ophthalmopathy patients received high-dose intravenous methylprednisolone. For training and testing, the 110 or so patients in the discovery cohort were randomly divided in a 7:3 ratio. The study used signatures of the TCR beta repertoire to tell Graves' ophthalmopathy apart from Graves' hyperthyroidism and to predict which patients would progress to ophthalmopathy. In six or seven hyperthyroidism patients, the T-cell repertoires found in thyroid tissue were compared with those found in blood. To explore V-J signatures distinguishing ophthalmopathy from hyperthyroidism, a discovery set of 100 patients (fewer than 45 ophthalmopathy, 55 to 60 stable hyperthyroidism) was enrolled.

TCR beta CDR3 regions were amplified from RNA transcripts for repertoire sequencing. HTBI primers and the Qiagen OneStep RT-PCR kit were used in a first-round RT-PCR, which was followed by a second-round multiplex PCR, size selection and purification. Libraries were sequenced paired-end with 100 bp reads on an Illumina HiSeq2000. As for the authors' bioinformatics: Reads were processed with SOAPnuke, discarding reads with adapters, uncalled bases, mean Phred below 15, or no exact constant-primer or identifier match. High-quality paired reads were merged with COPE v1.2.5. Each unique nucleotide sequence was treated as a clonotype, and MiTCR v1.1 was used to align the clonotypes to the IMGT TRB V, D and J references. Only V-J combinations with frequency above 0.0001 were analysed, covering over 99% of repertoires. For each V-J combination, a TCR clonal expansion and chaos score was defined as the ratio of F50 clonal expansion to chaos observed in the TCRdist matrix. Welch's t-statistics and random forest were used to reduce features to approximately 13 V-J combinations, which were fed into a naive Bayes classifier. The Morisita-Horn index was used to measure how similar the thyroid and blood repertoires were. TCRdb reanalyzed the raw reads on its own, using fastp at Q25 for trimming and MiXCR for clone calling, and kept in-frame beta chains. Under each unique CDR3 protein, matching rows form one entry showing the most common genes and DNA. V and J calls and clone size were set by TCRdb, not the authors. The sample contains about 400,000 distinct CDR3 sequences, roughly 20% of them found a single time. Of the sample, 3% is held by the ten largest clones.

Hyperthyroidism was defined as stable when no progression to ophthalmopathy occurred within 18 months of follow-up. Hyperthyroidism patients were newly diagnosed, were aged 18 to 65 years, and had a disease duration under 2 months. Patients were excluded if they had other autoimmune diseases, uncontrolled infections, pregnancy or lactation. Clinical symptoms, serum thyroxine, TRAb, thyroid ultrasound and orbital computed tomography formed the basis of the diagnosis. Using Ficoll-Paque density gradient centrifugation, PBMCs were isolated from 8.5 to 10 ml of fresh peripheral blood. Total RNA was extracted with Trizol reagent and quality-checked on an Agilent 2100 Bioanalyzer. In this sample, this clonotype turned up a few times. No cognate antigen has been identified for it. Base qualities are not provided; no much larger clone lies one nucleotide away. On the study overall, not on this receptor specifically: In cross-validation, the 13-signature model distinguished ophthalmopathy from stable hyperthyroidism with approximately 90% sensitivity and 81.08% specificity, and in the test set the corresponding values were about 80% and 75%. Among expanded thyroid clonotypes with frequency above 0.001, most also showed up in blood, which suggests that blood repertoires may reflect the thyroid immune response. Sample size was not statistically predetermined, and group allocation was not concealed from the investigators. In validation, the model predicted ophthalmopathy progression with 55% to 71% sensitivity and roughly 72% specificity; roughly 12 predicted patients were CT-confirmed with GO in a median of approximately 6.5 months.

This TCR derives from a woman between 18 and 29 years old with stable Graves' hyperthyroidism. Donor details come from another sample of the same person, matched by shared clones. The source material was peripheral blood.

Here is the DNA: TGTGCCAGCAGTCCGCAGGGGGCTGGGTGGGCCGAGCAGTACTTC. Translated, it reads CASSPQGAGWAEQYF. The sequence is built from TRBV12-3 or TRBV12-4 and TRBJ2-7; TRBD1 lines up with 8 middle nucleotides. Compared with germline, V lacks 5 bases and J lacks 6 bases; bases without a gene match: 12. The CDR3 contains 15 residues, cysteine and phenylalanine counted. Only the CDR3 region is kept as DNA, spanning 45 bases read in frame from base 1.